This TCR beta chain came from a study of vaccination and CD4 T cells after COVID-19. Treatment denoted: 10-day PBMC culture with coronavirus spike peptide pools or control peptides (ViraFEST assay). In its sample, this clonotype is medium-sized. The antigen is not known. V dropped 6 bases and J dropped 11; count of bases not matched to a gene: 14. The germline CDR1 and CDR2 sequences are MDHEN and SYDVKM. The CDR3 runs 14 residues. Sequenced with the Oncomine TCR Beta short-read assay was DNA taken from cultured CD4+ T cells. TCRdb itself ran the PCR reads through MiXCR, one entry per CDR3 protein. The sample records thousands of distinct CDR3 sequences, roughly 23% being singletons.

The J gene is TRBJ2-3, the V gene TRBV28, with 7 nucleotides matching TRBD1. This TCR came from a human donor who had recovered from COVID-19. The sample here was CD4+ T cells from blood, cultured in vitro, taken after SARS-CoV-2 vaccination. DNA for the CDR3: TGTGCCAGCAGCGCCTTGAGACAGGGAAAAGGGCAGTATTTT. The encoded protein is CASSALRQGKGQYF.